The entry below describes one TCR beta chain. The data were obtained in a study of blood T cells in healthy people across ages. It was with a sample-barcoded 5' primer and a J-beta primer mix that a second PCR of roughly 6 to 12 cycles was run. A template-switch adaptor with 12 random nucleotides tagged each cDNA molecule. One entry per CDR3 protein results from TCRdb running MiXCR on the 5' RACE reads. Here the sample spans around 780,000 distinct CDR3 sequences, 56% being singletons. In germline, CDR1 is KGHSH, CDR2 LQKENI. The CDR3 is 11 amino acids. V lost 3 bases, J lost 6 bases, and 4 bases lay in between.

What was sequenced was blood. The chain carries TRBV18 and TRBJ2-3; D is unclear. The sequence was collected from a man aged 40-49 years in good health. The DNA for the CDR3 is TGTGCCAGCTCACCTTGGGATACGCAGTATTTT. Its protein product is CASSPWDTQYF.